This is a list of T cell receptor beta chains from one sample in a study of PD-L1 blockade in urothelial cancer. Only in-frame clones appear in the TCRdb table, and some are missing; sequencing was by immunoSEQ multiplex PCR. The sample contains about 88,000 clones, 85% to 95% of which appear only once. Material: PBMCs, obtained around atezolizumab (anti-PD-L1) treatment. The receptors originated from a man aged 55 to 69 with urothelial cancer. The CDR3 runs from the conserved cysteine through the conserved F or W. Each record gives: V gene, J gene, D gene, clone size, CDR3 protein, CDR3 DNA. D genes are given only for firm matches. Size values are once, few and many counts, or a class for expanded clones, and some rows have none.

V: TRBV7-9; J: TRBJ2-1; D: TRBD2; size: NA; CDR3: CASSPLASGPNEQFF; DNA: TGTGCCAGCAGCCCCTTAGCTAGCGGGCCTAATGAGCAGTTCTTC
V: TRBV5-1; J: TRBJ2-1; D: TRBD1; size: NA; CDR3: CASSLEQGYEQFF; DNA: TGCGCCAGCAGCTTGGAACAGGGGTATGAGCAGTTCTTC
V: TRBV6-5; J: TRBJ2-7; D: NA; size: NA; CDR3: CASSYEGGRSSYEQYF; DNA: TGTGCCAGCAGTTACGAGGGCGGAAGGAGCTCCTACGAGCAGTACTTC
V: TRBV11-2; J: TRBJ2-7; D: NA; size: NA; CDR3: CASSSTRIPAYEQYF; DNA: TGTGCCAGCAGCTCGACACGGATACCCGCCTACGAGCAGTACTTC
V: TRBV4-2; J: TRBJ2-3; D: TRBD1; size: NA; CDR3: CASSQDRGKTDTQYF; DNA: TGTGCCAGCAGCCAAGACAGGGGGAAGACAGATACGCAGTATTTT
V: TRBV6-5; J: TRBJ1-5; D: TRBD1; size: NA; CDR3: CASSLTGGSNQPQHF; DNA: TGTGCCAGCAGCCTCACAGGGGGCAGCAATCAGCCCCAGCATTTT
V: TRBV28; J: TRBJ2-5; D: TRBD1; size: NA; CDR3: CASSLPGQEEETQYF; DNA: TGTGCCAGCAGTTTACCCGGACAGGAAGAAGAGACCCAGTACTTC
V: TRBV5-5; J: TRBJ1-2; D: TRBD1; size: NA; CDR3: CASSLALAGQVNYGYTF; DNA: TGTGCCAGCAGCTTGGCACTCGCGGGACAGGTTAACTATGGCTACACCTTC
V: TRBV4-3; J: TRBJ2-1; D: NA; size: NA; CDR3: CASSQDLRDYNEQFF; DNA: TGCGCCAGCAGCCAAGATCTCCGGGACTACAATGAGCAGTTCTTC
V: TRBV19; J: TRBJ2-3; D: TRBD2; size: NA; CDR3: CASSTHGTSADTQYF; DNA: TGTGCCAGTAGTACCCACGGGACTAGTGCAGATACGCAGTATTTT
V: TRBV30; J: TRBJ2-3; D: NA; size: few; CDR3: CAWVQGSTDTQYF; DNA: TGTGCCTGGGTACAGGGTAGCACAGATACGCAGTATTTT
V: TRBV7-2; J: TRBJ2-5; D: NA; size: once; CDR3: CASSLSWPSETQYF; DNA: TGTGCCAGCAGCTTATCCTGGCCTTCGGAGACCCAGTACTTC
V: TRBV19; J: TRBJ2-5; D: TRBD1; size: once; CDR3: CASSTGTGGRISETQYF; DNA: TGTGCCAGTAGTACTGGGACAGGGGGTAGAATATCGGAGACCCAGTACTTC
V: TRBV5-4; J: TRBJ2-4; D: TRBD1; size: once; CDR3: CASSLETGTVRSSSQYF; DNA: TGTGCCAGCAGCTTGGAGACCGGGACAGTCCGTTCATCGTCTCAGTACTTC
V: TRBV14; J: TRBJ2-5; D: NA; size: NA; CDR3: CASSLRDLQETQYF; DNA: TGTGCCAGCAGCCTCCGGGACTTACAAGAGACCCAGTACTTC
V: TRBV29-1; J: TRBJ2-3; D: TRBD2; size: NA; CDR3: CSAGLAGGNTDTQYF; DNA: TGCAGCGCCGGACTAGCGGGAGGTAACACAGATACGCAGTATTTT
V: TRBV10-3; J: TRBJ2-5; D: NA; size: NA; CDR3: CAISDLIGGKETQYF; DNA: TGTGCCATCAGTGACCTGATTGGGGGGAAGGAGACCCAGTACTTC
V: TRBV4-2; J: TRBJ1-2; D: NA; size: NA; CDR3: CASSQGGTLGYGYTF; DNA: TGTGCCAGCAGCCAAGGGGGGACACTGGGCTATGGCTACACCTTC
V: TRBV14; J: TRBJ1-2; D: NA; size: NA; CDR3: CASSQGGHSSGYTF; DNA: TGTGCCAGCAGCCAAGGCGGACATTCCAGCGGCTACACCTTC
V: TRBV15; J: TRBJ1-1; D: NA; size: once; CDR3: CATSRGGYGNTEAFF; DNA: TGTGCCACCAGCAGAGGGGGCTATGGGAACACTGAAGCTTTCTTT
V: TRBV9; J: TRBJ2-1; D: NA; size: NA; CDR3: CASSVRGSEDRNEQFF; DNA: TGTGCCAGCAGCGTAAGGGGGAGTGAGGATAGGAATGAGCAGTTCTTC
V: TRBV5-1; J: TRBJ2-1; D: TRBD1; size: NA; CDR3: CASSLETGGQLRSYNEQFF; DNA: TGCGCCAGCAGCTTGGAGACAGGGGGCCAGCTACGATCCTACAATGAGCAGTTCTTC
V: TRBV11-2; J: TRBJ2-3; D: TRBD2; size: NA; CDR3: CASSLAGTSGSTDTQYF; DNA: TGTGCCAGCAGCTTAGCCGGGACTAGCGGGAGCACAGATACGCAGTATTTT
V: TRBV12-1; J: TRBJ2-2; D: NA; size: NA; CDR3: CASSCGPGTGSTGELFF; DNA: TGTGCCAGCAGCTGTGGCCCCGGGACAGGGAGCACCGGGGAGCTGTTTTTT
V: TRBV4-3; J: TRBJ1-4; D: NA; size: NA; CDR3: CASSQESRGWEKLFF; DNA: TGCGCCAGCAGCCAAGAGTCGAGGGGGTGGGAAAAACTGTTTTTT
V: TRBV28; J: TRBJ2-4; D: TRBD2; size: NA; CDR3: CASSPPGGAKNIQYF; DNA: TGTGCCAGCAGTCCGCCGGGGGGTGCCAAAAACATTCAGTACTTC
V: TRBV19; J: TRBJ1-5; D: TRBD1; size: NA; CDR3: CASSKLTGTDQPQHF; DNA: TGTGCCAGTAGTAAACTCACCGGGACAGACCAGCCCCAGCATTTT
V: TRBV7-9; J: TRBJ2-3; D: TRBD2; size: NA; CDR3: CASSWLAGGLNTDTQYF; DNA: TGTGCCAGCAGCTGGCTAGCGGGAGGGCTTAACACAGATACGCAGTATTTT
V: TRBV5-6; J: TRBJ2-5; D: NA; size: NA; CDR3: CASSYQPARNQETQYF; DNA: TGTGCCAGCAGCTACCAGCCCGCCAGGAACCAAGAGACCCAGTACTTC
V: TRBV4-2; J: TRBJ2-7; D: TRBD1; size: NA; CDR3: CASSRPGTGTYEQYF; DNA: TGTGCCAGCAGCCGACCCGGGACAGGGACCTACGAGCAGTACTTC
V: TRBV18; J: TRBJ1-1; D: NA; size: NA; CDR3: CASSQYPQGTEAFF; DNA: TGTGCCAGCTCACAATATCCACAGGGAACTGAAGCTTTCTTT
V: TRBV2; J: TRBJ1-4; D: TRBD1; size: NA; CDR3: CASSATRQGRNEKLFF; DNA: TGTGCCAGCAGTGCCACCCGACAGGGACGTAATGAAAAACTGTTTTTT
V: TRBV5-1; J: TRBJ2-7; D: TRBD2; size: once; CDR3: CASSWTSGNYEQYF; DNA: TGCGCCAGCAGCTGGACTAGCGGGAACTACGAGCAGTACTTC
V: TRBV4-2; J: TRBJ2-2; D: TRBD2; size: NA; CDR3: CASSQELVGGSRTGELFF; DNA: TGTGCCAGCAGCCAAGAATTAGTCGGCGGGAGTAGAACCGGGGAGCTGTTTTTT
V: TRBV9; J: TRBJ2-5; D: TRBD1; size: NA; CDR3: CASSVAPGQSQETQYF; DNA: TGTGCCAGCAGCGTAGCACCGGGACAGTCCCAAGAGACCCAGTACTTC
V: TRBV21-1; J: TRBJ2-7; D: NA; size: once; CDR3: CASSSPGTSGGRYEQYF; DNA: TGTGCCAGCAGCTCGCCCGGGACTAGCGGGGGGAGGTACGAGCAGTACTTC
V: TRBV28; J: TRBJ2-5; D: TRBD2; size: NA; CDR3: CASSTPGGQETQYF; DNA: TGTGCCAGCAGTACCCCCGGGGGGCAAGAGACCCAGTACTTC
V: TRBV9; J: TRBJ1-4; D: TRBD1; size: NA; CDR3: CASSFRDSLNEKLFF; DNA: TGTGCCAGCAGCTTTCGGGACAGCCTTAATGAAAAACTGTTTTTT
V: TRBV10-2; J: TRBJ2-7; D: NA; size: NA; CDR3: CASRLAEGPQYEQYF; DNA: TGCGCCAGCCGCTTGGCGGAGGGCCCTCAGTACGAGCAGTACTTC
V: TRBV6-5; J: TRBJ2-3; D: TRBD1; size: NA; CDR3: CASSYLGGDTQYF; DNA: TGTGCCAGCAGTTACTTAGGGGGCGATACGCAGTATTTT
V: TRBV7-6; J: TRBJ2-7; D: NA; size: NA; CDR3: CASSLGAGADYEQYF; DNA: TGTGCCAGCAGCTTAGGTGCAGGGGCGGACTACGAGCAGTACTTC
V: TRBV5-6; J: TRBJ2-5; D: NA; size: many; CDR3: CASSLSGSLLETQYF; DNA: TGTGCCAGCAGCTTGAGTGGGAGTCTTTTGGAGACCCAGTACTTC
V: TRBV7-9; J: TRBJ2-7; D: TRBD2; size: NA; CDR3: CASSPEGSSPAGDYEQYF; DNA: TGTGCCAGCAGCCCAGAGGGGAGTTCTCCAGCGGGGGACTACGAGCAGTACTTC
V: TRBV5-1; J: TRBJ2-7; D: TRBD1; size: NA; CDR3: CASSLSRGQVMDEQYF; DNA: TGCGCCAGCAGCTTAAGCCGCGGACAGGTCATGGACGAGCAGTACTTC
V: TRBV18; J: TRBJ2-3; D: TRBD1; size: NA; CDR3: CASSPLPGTGGSDTQYF; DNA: TGTGCCAGCTCACCTCTTCCTGGGACAGGGGGCTCAGATACGCAGTATTTT
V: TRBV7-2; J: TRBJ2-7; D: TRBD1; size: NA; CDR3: CASSLGGSQGNEQYF; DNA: TGTGCCAGCAGCTTAGGGGGTTCACAGGGGAACGAGCAGTACTTC
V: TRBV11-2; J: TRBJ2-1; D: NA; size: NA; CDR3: CASTRGRGQTEQFF; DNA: TGTGCCAGCACCAGAGGCCGAGGACAGACCGAGCAGTTCTTC
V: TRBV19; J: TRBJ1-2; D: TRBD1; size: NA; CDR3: CASSIDRARYGYTF; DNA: TGTGCCAGTAGTATCGACAGGGCAAGGTATGGCTACACCTTC
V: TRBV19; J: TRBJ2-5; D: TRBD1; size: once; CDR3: CASSIVGTDETQYF; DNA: TGTGCCAGTAGTATAGTGGGGACAGACGAGACCCAGTACTTC
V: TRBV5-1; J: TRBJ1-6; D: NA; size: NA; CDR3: CASSFGGSNSPLHF; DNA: TGCGCCAGCAGCTTCGGGGGAAGTAATTCACCCCTCCACTTT
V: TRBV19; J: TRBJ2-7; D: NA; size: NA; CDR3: CASSIIAGGSYEQYF; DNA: TGTGCCAGTAGTATTATTGCAGGGGGGTCCTACGAGCAGTACTTC
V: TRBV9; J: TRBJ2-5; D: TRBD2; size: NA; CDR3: CASSVSGGGKETQYF; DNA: TGTGCCAGCAGCGTAAGCGGGGGTGGAAAAGAGACCCAGTACTTC
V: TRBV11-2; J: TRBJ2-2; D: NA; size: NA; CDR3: CARQLELFF; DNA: TGTGCCAGACAATTGGAGCTGTTTTTT
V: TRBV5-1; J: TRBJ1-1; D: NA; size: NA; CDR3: CASSLGTKNTEAFF; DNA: TGCGCCAGCAGCTTGGGGACAAAGAACACTGAAGCTTTCTTT